A selection of T cell receptor beta chains follows, all from one sample in a study of shared clonotypes between healthy human individuals. The table came from immunoSEQ multiplex PCR; TCRdb's copy has only in-frame clones and leaves some out. Counted here are some 510,000 clones, about four fifths occurring once; the ten biggest clones make up around 13%. Sequencing used PBMCs. The receptors derive from a woman aged 40-49 years in good health. Some clones in this sample may be carry-over from other donors' samples. Both conserved end residues are part of each CDR3. Each record gives: J gene, D gene, V gene, clone size, CDR3 DNA, CDR3 protein. D genes are given only for firm matches. Clone size is stated in some rows and not others, as once, few, many or a class when expanded.

J gene: TRBJ1-1; D gene: .; V gene: TRBV19; clone size: .; CDR3 DNA: TGTGCCAGTAGTATTGGGGGACGGATTGAAGCTTTCTTT; CDR3 protein: CASSIGGRIEAFF
J gene: TRBJ2-1; D gene: .; V gene: TRBV5-5; clone size: .; CDR3 DNA: TGTGCCAGCAGGAAAACTAGCTACAATGAGCAGTTCTTC; CDR3 protein: CASRKTSYNEQFF
J gene: TRBJ1-5; D gene: .; V gene: TRBV28; clone size: .; CDR3 DNA: TGTGCCAGCAGCTCCCTTGGGCAGGCCCTCGGGGGGCCCCAGCATTTT; CDR3 protein: CASSSLGQALGGPQHF
J gene: TRBJ2-7; D gene: .; V gene: TRBV2; clone size: .; CDR3 DNA: TGTGCCAGCAGTTCCGAGGGACTCGGCCCCTACGAGCAGTACTTC; CDR3 protein: CASSSEGLGPYEQYF
J gene: TRBJ2-7; D gene: .; V gene: TRBV7-9; clone size: .; CDR3 DNA: TGTGCCAGCAGCTTATATGAGGCAGGGAGCTACGAGCAGTACTTC; CDR3 protein: CASSLYEAGSYEQYF
J gene: TRBJ1-4; D gene: TRBD1; V gene: TRBV27; clone size: .; CDR3 DNA: TGTGCCAGCAGTTACCGGCTGGGAGGGGGCTATAATGAAAAACTGTTTTTT; CDR3 protein: CASSYRLGGGYNEKLFF
J gene: TRBJ2-5; D gene: .; V gene: TRBV19; clone size: .; CDR3 DNA: TGTGCCAGTAGTGCGCAGTGGGGCGAGACCCAGTACTTC; CDR3 protein: CASSAQWGETQYF
J gene: TRBJ1-4; D gene: .; V gene: TRBV28; clone size: .; CDR3 DNA: TGTGCCAGCAGCCCATCTCCCAGCCGGAAGGAAAAACTGTTTTTT; CDR3 protein: CASSPSPSRKEKLFF
J gene: TRBJ2-7; D gene: TRBD1; V gene: TRBV28; clone size: .; CDR3 DNA: TGTGCCAGCAGTTCTCCCGGGACAGGGGTGCGGTACGAGCAGTACTTC; CDR3 protein: CASSSPGTGVRYEQYF
J gene: TRBJ2-1; D gene: .; V gene: TRBV19; clone size: few; CDR3 DNA: TGTGCCAGTAGAGGGCCTCGAGCCTACAATGAGCAGTTCTTC; CDR3 protein: CASRGPRAYNEQFF
J gene: TRBJ1-1; D gene: .; V gene: TRBV30; clone size: few; CDR3 DNA: TGTGCCTGGAGTCCCGGACAGACGAACACTGAAGCTTTCTTT; CDR3 protein: CAWSPGQTNTEAFF
J gene: TRBJ1-5; D gene: .; V gene: TRBV19; clone size: .; CDR3 DNA: TGTGCCACCTCGAAGGATAGCAATCAGCCCCAGCATTTT; CDR3 protein: CATSKDSNQPQHF
J gene: TRBJ1-3; D gene: .; V gene: TRBV15; clone size: .; CDR3 DNA: TGTGCCACCAGCAGAGATCTAGGGGGATCCTCTGGAAACACCATATATTTT; CDR3 protein: CATSRDLGGSSGNTIYF
J gene: TRBJ1-1; D gene: TRBD1; V gene: TRBV6-5; clone size: .; CDR3 DNA: TGTGCCAGCAGTTACGGCAGGGGGGAGAACACTGAAGCTTTCTTT; CDR3 protein: CASSYGRGENTEAFF
J gene: TRBJ1-5; D gene: TRBD1; V gene: TRBV10-3; clone size: .; CDR3 DNA: TGTGCCATCGGACAGGGAGGTGGTCAGCCCCAGCATTTT; CDR3 protein: CAIGQGGGQPQHF
J gene: TRBJ1-1; D gene: .; V gene: TRBV9; clone size: few; CDR3 DNA: TGTGCCAGCAGCCCCCCAGGGGTGGGGAACACTGAAGCTTTCTTT; CDR3 protein: CASSPPGVGNTEAFF
J gene: TRBJ1-2; D gene: .; V gene: TRBV7-9; clone size: .; CDR3 DNA: TGTGCCAGCAGCTTAGTCCTCGGGGGCAGTGGCTACACCTTC; CDR3 protein: CASSLVLGGSGYTF
J gene: TRBJ1-4; D gene: TRBD1; V gene: TRBV29-1; clone size: once; CDR3 DNA: TGCAGCGTGGCCGACAGGGGAACTAATGAAAAACTGTTTTTT; CDR3 protein: CSVADRGTNEKLFF
J gene: TRBJ1-1; D gene: .; V gene: TRBV9; clone size: .; CDR3 DNA: TGTGCCAGCAGCGTACCCGAGGGGGAAGCTTTCTTT; CDR3 protein: CASSVPEGEAFF
J gene: TRBJ2-3; D gene: TRBD2; V gene: TRBV7-6; clone size: .; CDR3 DNA: TGTGCCAGCAGCTTAAATTCTGGAGCGGGAGGGCCAGATACGCAGTATTTT; CDR3 protein: CASSLNSGAGGPDTQYF
J gene: TRBJ1-1; D gene: .; V gene: TRBV28; clone size: .; CDR3 DNA: TGTGCCAGCAGTTTAATACCCAAATTAAGTCGGAGTAGGAGGAACACTGAAGCTTTCTTT; CDR3 protein: CASSLIPKLSRSRRNTEAFF
J gene: TRBJ2-7; D gene: .; V gene: TRBV2; clone size: .; CDR3 DNA: TGTGCCAGCCATGGGACTTACTCCTACGAGCAGTACTTC; CDR3 protein: CASHGTYSYEQYF
J gene: TRBJ2-1; D gene: TRBD2; V gene: TRBV25-1; clone size: .; CDR3 DNA: TGTGCCAGCAGTGTTAGCGGGAGAAGGAATGAGCAGTTCTTC; CDR3 protein: CASSVSGRRNEQFF
J gene: TRBJ1-2; D gene: TRBD1; V gene: TRBV10-3; clone size: .; CDR3 DNA: TGTGCCATCAGTGAGACGGGGACAGGGGCCCTCGGCTATGGCTACACCTTC; CDR3 protein: CAISETGTGALGYGYTF
J gene: TRBJ2-2; D gene: TRBD1; V gene: TRBV4-2; clone size: .; CDR3 DNA: TGTGCCAGCAGCCAAGAAGGGGACAGCGGGGAGCTGTTTTTT; CDR3 protein: CASSQEGDSGELFF
J gene: TRBJ2-7; D gene: TRBD1; V gene: TRBV5-1; clone size: .; CDR3 DNA: TGCGCCAGCAGCCAACGACAGGGTCCCTACGAGCAGTACTTC; CDR3 protein: CASSQRQGPYEQYF
J gene: TRBJ2-7; D gene: TRBD2; V gene: TRBV18; clone size: .; CDR3 DNA: TGTGCCAGCTCACCAAGGACTAGCGGGAACTACGAGCAGTACTTC; CDR3 protein: CASSPRTSGNYEQYF
J gene: TRBJ1-4; D gene: .; V gene: TRBV28; clone size: .; CDR3 DNA: TGTGCCAGCAGTTTCCCCGCAGGGGTCGGTAATGAAAAACTGTTTTTT; CDR3 protein: CASSFPAGVGNEKLFF
J gene: TRBJ2-1; D gene: .; V gene: TRBV5-1; clone size: .; CDR3 DNA: TGCGCCAGCAGCATCGGACAGTTCTCCTACAATGAGCAGTTCTTC; CDR3 protein: CASSIGQFSYNEQFF
J gene: TRBJ2-4; D gene: TRBD2; V gene: TRBV5-5; clone size: .; CDR3 DNA: TGTGCCAGCAGCTTCGGGGGGAACCTAGCCAAAAACATTCAGTACTTC; CDR3 protein: CASSFGGNLAKNIQYF
J gene: TRBJ1-5; D gene: .; V gene: TRBV27; clone size: .; CDR3 DNA: TGTGCCAGCAGTTTATCGAGGTGGCGGCCCCAGCATTTT; CDR3 protein: CASSLSRWRPQHF